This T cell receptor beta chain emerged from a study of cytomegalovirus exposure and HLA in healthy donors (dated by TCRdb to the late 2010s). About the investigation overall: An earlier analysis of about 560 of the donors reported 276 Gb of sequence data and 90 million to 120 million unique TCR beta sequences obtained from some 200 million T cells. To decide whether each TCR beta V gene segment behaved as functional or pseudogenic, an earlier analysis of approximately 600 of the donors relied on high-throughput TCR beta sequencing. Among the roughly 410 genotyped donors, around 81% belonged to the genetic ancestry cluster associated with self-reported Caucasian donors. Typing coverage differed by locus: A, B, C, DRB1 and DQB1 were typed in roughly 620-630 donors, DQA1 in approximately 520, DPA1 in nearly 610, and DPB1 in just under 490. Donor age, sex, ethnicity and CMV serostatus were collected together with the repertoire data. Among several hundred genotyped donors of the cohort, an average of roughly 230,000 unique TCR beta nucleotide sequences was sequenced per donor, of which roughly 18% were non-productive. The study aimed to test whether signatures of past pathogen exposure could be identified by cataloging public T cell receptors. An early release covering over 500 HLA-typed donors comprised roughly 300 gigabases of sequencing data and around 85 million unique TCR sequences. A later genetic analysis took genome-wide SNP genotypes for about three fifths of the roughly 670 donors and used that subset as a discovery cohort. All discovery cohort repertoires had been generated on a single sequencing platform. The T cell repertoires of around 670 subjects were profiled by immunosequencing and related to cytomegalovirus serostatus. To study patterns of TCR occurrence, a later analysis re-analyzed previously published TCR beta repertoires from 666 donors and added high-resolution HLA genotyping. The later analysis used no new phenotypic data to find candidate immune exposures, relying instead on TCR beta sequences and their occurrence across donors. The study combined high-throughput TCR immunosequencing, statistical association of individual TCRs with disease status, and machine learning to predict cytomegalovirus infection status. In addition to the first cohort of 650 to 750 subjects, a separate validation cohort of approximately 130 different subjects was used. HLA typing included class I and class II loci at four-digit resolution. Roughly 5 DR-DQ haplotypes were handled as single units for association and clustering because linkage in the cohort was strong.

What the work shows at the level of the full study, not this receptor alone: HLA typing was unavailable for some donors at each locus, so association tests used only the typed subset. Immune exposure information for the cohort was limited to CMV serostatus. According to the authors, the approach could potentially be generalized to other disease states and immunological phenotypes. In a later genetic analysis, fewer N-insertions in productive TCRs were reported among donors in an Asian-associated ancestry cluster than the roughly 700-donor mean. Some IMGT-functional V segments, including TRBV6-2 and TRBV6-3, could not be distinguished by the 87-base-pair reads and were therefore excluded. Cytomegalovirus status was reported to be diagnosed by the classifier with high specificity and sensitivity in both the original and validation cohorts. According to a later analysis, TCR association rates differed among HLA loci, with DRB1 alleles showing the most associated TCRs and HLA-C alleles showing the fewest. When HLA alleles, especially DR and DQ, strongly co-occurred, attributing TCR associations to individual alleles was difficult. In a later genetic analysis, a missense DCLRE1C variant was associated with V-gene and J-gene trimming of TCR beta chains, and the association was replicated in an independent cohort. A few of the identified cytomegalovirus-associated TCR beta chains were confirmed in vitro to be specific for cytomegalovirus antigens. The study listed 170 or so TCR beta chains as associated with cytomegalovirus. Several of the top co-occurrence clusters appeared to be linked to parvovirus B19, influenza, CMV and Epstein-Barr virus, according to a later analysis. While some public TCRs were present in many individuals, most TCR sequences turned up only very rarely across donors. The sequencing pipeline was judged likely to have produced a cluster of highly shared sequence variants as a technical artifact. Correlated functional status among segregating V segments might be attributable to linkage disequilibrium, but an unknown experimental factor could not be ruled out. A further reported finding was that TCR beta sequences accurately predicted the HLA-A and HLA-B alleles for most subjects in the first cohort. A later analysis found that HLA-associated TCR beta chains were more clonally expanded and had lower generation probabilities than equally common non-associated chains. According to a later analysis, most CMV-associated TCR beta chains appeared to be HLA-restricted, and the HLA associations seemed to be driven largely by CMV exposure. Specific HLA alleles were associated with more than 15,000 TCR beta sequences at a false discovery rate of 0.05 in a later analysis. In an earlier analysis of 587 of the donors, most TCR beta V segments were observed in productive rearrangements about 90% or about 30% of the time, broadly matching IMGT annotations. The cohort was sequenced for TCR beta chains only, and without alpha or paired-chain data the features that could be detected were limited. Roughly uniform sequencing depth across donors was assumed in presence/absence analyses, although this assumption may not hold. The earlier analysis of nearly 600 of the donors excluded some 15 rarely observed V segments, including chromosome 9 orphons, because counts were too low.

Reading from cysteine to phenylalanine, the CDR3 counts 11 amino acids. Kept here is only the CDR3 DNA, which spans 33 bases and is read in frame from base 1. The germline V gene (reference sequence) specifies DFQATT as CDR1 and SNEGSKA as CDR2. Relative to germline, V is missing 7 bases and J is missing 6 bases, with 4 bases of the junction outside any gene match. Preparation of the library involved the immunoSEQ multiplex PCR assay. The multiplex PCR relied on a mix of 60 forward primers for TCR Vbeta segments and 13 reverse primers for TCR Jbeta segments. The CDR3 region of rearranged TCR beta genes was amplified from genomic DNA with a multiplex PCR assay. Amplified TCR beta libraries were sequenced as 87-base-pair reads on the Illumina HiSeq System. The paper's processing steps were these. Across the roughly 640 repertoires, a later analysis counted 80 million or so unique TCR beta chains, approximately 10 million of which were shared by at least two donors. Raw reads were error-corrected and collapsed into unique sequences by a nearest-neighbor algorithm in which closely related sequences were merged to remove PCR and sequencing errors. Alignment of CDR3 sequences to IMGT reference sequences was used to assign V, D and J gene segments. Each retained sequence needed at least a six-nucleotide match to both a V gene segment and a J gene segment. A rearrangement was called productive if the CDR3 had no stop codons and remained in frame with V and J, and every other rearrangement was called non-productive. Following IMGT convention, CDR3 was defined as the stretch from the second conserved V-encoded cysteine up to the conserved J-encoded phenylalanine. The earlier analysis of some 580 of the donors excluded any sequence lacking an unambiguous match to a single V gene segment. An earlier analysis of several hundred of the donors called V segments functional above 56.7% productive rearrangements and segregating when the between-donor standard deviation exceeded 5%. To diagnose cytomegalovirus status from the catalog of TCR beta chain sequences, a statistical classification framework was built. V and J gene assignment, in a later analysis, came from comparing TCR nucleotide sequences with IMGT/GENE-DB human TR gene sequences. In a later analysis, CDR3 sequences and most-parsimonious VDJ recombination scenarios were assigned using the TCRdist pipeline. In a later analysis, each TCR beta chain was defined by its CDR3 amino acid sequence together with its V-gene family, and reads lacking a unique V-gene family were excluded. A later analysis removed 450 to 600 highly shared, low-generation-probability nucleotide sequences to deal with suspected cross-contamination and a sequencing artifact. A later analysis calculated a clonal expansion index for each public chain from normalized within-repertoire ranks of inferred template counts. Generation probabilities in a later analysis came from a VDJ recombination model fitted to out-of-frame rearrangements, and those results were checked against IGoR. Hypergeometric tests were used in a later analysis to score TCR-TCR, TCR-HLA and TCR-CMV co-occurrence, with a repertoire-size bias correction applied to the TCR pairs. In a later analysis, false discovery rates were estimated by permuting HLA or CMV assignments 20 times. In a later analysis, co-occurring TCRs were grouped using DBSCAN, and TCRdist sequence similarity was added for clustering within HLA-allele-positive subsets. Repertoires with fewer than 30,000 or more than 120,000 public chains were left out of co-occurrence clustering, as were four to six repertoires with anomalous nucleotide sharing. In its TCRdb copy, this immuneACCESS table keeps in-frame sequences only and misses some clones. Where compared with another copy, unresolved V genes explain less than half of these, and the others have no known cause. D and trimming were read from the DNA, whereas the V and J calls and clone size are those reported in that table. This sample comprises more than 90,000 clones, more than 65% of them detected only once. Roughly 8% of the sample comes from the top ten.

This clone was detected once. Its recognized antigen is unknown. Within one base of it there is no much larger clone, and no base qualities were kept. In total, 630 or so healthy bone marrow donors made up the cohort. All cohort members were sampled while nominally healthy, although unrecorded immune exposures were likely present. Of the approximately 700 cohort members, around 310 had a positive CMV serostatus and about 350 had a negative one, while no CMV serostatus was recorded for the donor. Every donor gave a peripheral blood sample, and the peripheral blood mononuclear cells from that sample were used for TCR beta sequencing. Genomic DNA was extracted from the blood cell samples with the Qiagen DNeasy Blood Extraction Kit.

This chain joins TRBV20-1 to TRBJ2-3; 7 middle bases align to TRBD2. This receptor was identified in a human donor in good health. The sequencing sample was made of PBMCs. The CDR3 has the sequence CSVLGGDTQYF. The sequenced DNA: TGCAGTGTCCTGGGGGGGGATACGCAGTATTTT.